Below are 9 T cell receptor beta chains sequenced from a single sample in a study of blood T cells in healthy people across ages. A J-beta primer mix and a sample-barcoded 5' primer were used in a second PCR of about 7 to 11 cycles. MiXCR, run by TCRdb on the 5' RACE reads, gives a single entry per CDR3 protein. The table includes more than 1,400,000 distinct CDR3 sequences, around two fifths detected once. What was sequenced was blood. All receptors come from a young woman in good health.

The chain uses TRBV12-3 or TRBV12-4 and TRBJ2-5, with TRBD2 as a possible D gene (6 bases). CDR3 length equals 14 residues. The V end lost 6 bases, the J end lost 2 bases, and 13 bases lay between the germline ends. DNA for the CDR3: TGTGCCAGCAGATTGAGGGACTGGCAAGAGACCCAGTACTTC. Translating it yields CASRLRDWQETQYF.

This chain links TRBV7-9 with TRBJ2-7; perhaps D is TRBD1 or TRBD2 (5 bases each). The V end lost 5 bases, the J end lost 3 bases, and 17 bases lay between the germline ends. CDR1 is SEHNR, CDR2 FQNEAQ, per germline (reference sequence). The CDR3 length is 15 residues. CDR3 DNA sequence: TGTGCCAGCAGCCCTACTTCGGGGCGGAACTACGAGCAGTACTTC. It encodes CASSPTSGRNYEQYF.

The chain has TRBV5-1 and TRBJ1-4; the D gene is possibly TRBD1 (6 bases). Germline values: CDR1 SGHRS, CDR2 YFSETQ. The CDR3 runs to 14 residues. Trimming took 5 bases from V and 8 from J, leaving 16 bases between them. The CDR3 DNA sequence: TGCGCCAGCAGGGGGGCCCTAGGAAGGGAAAAACTGTTTTTT. Its translation: CASRGALGREKLFF.

In regard to this clonotype: A read error is possible here, since a much larger clone lies one base away. This chain connects TRBV20-1 to TRBJ2-7; 10 bases are a match to TRBD2. The CDR3 has 14 amino acids. V lost 0 bases and J lost 3; bases outside the gene matches: 2. Germline loops: CDR1 DFQATT, CDR2 SNEGSKA (reference sequence). The CDR3 sequence is CSARDGTSDYEQYF. CDR3 in DNA: TGCAGTGCTAGAGATGGGACTAGCGACTACGAGCAGTACTTC.

The rearrangement links TRBV7-9 to TRBJ2-1; D uncertain. The germline V gene has CDR1 SEHNR and CDR2 FQNEAQ (reference sequence). Trimming removed 1 base from V and 6 bases from J, with 10 bases in between. The CDR3 is made up of 14 amino acids. The DNA of the CDR3 is TGTGCCAGCAGCTTAGATTCCTCACCCAATGAGCAGTTCTTC. This gives the protein CASSLDSSPNEQFF.

The V call is TRBV20-1, the J call TRBJ2-1, with no clear D. The CDR3 is 11 residues long. The germline V and J ends were trimmed by 6 bases and 5 bases, with 8 bases remaining between them. The germline V gene has CDR1 DFQATT and CDR2 SNEGSKA (reference sequence). CDR3 loop: CSADLDNEQFF. Written as DNA, the CDR3 is TGCAGTGCCGATCTCGACAATGAGCAGTTCTTC.

In its sample, this clonotype was seen a few times. The chain couples TRBV10-3 to TRBJ2-2; tentative D call: TRBD2 (6 bases). The CDR3 totals 14 residues. V was trimmed by 8 bases and J by 1 base, leaving 11 bases between them. CDR1 is ENHRY and CDR2 is SYGVKD in the germline V gene. The CDR3 DNA reads as TGTGCCATCGGAAGACTAGAGAACACCGGGGAGCTGTTTTTT. Translation gives CAIGRLENTGELFF.

This sequence joins TRBV10-3 and TRBJ1-2; 7 bases are shared with TRBD1. V lost 3 bases and J lost 7; bases outside the gene matches: 11. This CDR3 is 15 amino acids long. Germline loops: CDR1 ENHRY, CDR2 SYGVKD. CDR3: CAISDGGTGAGGYTF. The CDR3 bases are TGTGCCATCAGTGATGGGGGCACAGGGGCGGGTGGCTACACCTTC.

This clonotype has a handful of counts. CDR3 protein: CASSEYSVSPLHF. The DNA for the CDR3 is TGTGCCAGCAGTGAATATTCGGTTTCACCCCTCCACTTT. The chain couples TRBV25-1 to TRBJ1-6; D uncertain. V gave up 0 bases and J gave up 9 bases, with 6 bases separating them. This CDR3 spans 13 amino acids. Germline V gives CDR1 MGHDK, CDR2 SYGVNS.